This TCR beta chain was sequenced during a study of cytomegalovirus exposure and HLA in healthy donors. Study observations and caveats: On later analysis, the bulk of CMV-associated TCR beta chains appeared to be HLA-restricted. Despite most TCR sequences being rare, some public TCRs occurred in many donors. Later analysis associated a missense DCLRE1C variant with TCR beta V- and J-gene trimming.

Trimming removed 2 bases from V and 8 bases from J; junction bases left unmatched: 11. Germline lookup yields CDR1 SGHDT and CDR2 YYEEEE. The CDR3 spans 15 residues. Turning to this clone: Its antigen is unidentified.

The PCR was carried out with 60 Vbeta primers and 13 Jbeta primers. Clones were read by immunoSEQ multiplex PCR, and TCRdb kept only the in-frame ones, dropping some. The sample holds around 120,000 clones, just over 75% seen once. The TCR was taken from a woman in her 50s in good health and CMV-seronegative. The rearrangement links TRBV5-6 to TRBJ1-2, with TRBD1 matching 8 bases. Sequencing was performed on PBMCs. The CDR3 DNA reads as TGTGCCAGCAGCTTTCGGACAGGGAGGTCGCGGGGCTACACCTTC. Its translation is CASSFRTGRSRGYTF.